What follows describes a single T cell receptor beta chain. The target of this receptor is not known. The record has no base qualities; no much larger clone is one base away. The record originates from a study of cytomegalovirus exposure and HLA in healthy donors (dated by TCRdb to about 2017). General notes on the study: According to an earlier analysis of around 600 of the donors, 200 million or so T cells yielded roughly 110 million unique TCR beta sequences and about 300 Gb of sequence data. The aim of the study was to test whether cataloging public T cell receptors could identify signatures of past pathogen exposure. An early release that covered roughly 600 HLA-typed donors contained approximately 300 gigabases of sequencing data and approximately 85 million unique TCR sequences. To study patterns of TCR occurrence, a later analysis re-analyzed previously published TCR beta repertoires from just over 650 donors and added high-resolution HLA genotyping. A later genetic analysis took genome-wide SNP genotypes for about 55% of the roughly 700 donors and used that subset as a discovery cohort. Every discovery cohort repertoire had been produced on one sequencing platform. Donor age, sex, ethnicity and CMV serostatus were compiled alongside the repertoire data. Typing coverage differed by locus: A, B, C, DRB1 and DQB1 were typed in roughly 629-640 donors, DQA1 in about 510, DPA1 in approximately 600, and DPB1 in roughly 450. Because of strong linkage in the cohort, roughly five DR-DQ haplotypes were treated as single units for association and clustering. The later analysis used no new phenotypic data to find candidate immune exposures, relying instead on TCR beta sequences and their occurrence across donors. An earlier analysis of 587 of the donors applied high-throughput TCR beta sequencing to assess whether each TCR beta V gene segment acted as functional or pseudogenic. To predict cytomegalovirus infection status, the study brought together high-throughput TCR immunosequencing, statistical association of individual TCRs with disease status, and machine learning. Across approximately 400 genotyped donors of the cohort, an average of approximately 240,000 unique TCR beta nucleotide sequences per donor were sequenced, and roughly 18% of those sequences were non-productive. Along with the approximately 700-subject first cohort, a separate validation cohort of 120 different subjects was used. Both class I and class II loci were covered by HLA typing, at four-digit resolution. The study used immunosequencing to profile the T cell repertoires of approximately 630 subjects and linked those repertoires to cytomegalovirus serostatus. The genetic ancestry cluster associated with self-reported Caucasian donors included 80% to 90% of the roughly 390 genotyped donors. General conclusions and limits of the study: In a later analysis, TCR association rates were found to vary across HLA loci, with the most associated TCRs seen for DRB1 alleles and the fewest for HLA-C alleles. A few of the identified cytomegalovirus-associated TCR beta chains were confirmed in vitro to be specific for cytomegalovirus antigens. The study listed approximately 150 TCR beta chains as associated with cytomegalovirus. Across donors, most TCR sequences were observed very rarely, whereas some public TCRs were present in many individuals. The authors suggested that the approach could potentially be extended to other disease states and immunological phenotypes. HLA typing was unavailable for some donors at each locus, so association tests used only the typed subset. Immune exposure information for the cohort was limited to CMV serostatus. In a later analysis, HLA-associated TCR beta chains showed more clonal expansion and lower generation probabilities than non-associated chains that were equally common. Most CMV-associated TCR beta chains appeared to be HLA-restricted in a later analysis, and the HLA associations seemed to be driven largely by CMV exposure. A later genetic analysis reported fewer N-insertions in productive TCRs among donors in an Asian-associated ancestry cluster than the roughly 620-donor mean. Broadly in line with IMGT annotations, most TCR beta V segments showed up in productive rearrangements about 87% or about 30% of the time in an earlier analysis of 450 to 750 of the donors. At a false discovery rate of 0.05, a later analysis linked 16,951 TCR beta sequences to specific HLA alleles. According to a later analysis, parvovirus B19, influenza, CMV and Epstein-Barr virus appeared linked to several top co-occurrence clusters. Correlated functional status among segregating V segments might reflect linkage disequilibrium, but an unknown experimental factor could not be ruled out. A cluster of highly shared sequence variants was judged likely to represent a technical artifact of the sequencing pipeline. The earlier analysis of a few hundred of the donors excluded roughly 17 rarely observed V segments, including chromosome 9 orphons, because counts were too low. A further reported finding was that TCR beta sequences accurately predicted the HLA-A and HLA-B alleles for most subjects in the first cohort. Presence/absence analyses assumed roughly uniform sequencing depth across donors, an assumption that may not hold. This cohort had only TCR beta chains sequenced, and the lack of alpha or paired-chain data limited which features could be detected. When HLA alleles, especially DR and DQ, strongly co-occurred, TCR associations were difficult to assign to individual alleles. V-gene and J-gene trimming of TCR beta chains was associated with a missense DCLRE1C variant in a later genetic analysis, and the association was replicated in an independent cohort. The classifier was reported to diagnose cytomegalovirus status with high specificity and sensitivity in both the original and validation cohorts.

Library construction relied on the immunoSEQ multiplex PCR assay. A mixture of 60 forward primers for TCR Vbeta segments and 13 reverse primers for TCR Jbeta segments was used in the multiplex PCR. The CDR3 region of rearranged TCR beta genes was amplified from genomic DNA by a multiplex PCR assay. The Illumina HiSeq System was used to sequence the amplified TCR beta libraries as 87-base-pair reads. The published analysis was carried out like this. In a later analysis, approximately 74 million unique TCR beta chains were counted across the roughly 610 repertoires, and approximately 11 million of these chains were shared by at least two donors. Raw reads were error-corrected and collapsed into unique sequences by a nearest-neighbor algorithm in which closely related sequences were merged to remove PCR and sequencing errors. V, D and J gene segments were assigned by aligning CDR3 sequences to IMGT reference sequences. Each retained sequence needed at least a six-nucleotide match to both a V gene segment and a J gene segment. A rearrangement was called productive if the CDR3 had no stop codons and remained in frame with V and J, and every other rearrangement was called non-productive. CDR3 was defined by IMGT convention, running from the second conserved V-encoded cysteine to the conserved J-encoded phenylalanine. The earlier analysis of about 500 of the donors excluded sequences that lacked an unambiguous match to a single V gene segment. An earlier analysis of around 600 of the donors classified V segments as functional when productive rearrangements were above 56.7% and as segregating when the standard deviation between donors was above 5%. To diagnose cytomegalovirus status from the catalog of TCR beta chain sequences, a statistical classification framework was built. V and J gene assignment, in a later analysis, came from comparing TCR nucleotide sequences with IMGT/GENE-DB human TR gene sequences. The TCRdist pipeline was used in a later analysis to assign CDR3 sequences and most-parsimonious VDJ recombination scenarios. In a later analysis, each TCR beta chain was defined by its CDR3 amino acid sequence together with its V-gene family, and reads without a unique V-gene family were excluded. A later analysis removed 600 or so highly shared, low-generation-probability nucleotide sequences to deal with suspected cross-contamination and a sequencing artifact. In a later analysis, a clonal expansion index was calculated for each public chain from normalized within-repertoire ranks of inferred template counts. Generation probabilities in a later analysis came from a VDJ recombination model fitted to out-of-frame rearrangements, and those results were checked against IGoR. In a later analysis, hypergeometric tests were used to score TCR-TCR, TCR-HLA and TCR-CMV co-occurrence, with a repertoire-size bias correction applied to TCR pairs. In a later analysis, false discovery rates were estimated by permuting HLA or CMV assignments 20 times. In a later analysis, co-occurring TCRs were grouped with DBSCAN, and TCRdist sequence similarity was added when clustering was performed within HLA-allele-positive subsets. Repertoires with fewer than 30,000 or more than 120,000 public chains, plus five repertoires with anomalous nucleotide sharing, were excluded from co-occurrence clustering. TCRdb retrieved this table from immuneACCESS and kept in-frame rearrangements only. Not all clones are present; in checked studies, unresolved V genes account for under half, and no reason is known for the remainder. V, J and clone size reflect that table, while D and trimming were determined from the DNA. The sample contains roughly 180,000 clones, roughly 80% of them found a single time. Approximately 2.9% of the sample is held by the ten biggest clonotypes.

The cohort was made up of about 610 healthy bone marrow donors. At the time of sampling, all cohort members were nominally healthy, though unrecorded immune exposures were likely present. The donor tested CMV seronegative and was one of the 352 seronegative cohort members. Every donor gave a peripheral blood sample, and the peripheral blood mononuclear cells from that sample were used for TCR beta sequencing. Genomic DNA was extracted from the blood cell samples with the Qiagen DNeasy Blood Extraction Kit. The TCR originated in a female donor in good health and CMV-seronegative. Source material: PBMCs.

The CDR3 region: CASSATGVYEQYF. Read as DNA, the sequence is TGTGCCAGCTCAGCGACAGGGGTCTACGAGCAGTACTTC. The chain is made from TRBV18 and TRBJ2-7; the junction holds 8 bases that match TRBD1. V trim: 5 bases; J trim: 3 bases; unmatched bases: 3. The CDR3 sequence holds 13 residues, the cysteine and phenylalanine included. Left in the record is the CDR3 DNA by itself, 39 bases read in frame from the first base. From a lookup of the germline V gene, CDR1 and CDR2 are KGHSH and LQKENI.